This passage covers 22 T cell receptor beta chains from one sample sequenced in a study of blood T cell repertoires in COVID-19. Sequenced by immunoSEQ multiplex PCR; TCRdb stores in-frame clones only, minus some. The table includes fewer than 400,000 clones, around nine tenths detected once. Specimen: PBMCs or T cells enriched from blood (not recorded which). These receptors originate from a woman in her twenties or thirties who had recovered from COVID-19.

The CDR3 DNA reads TGTGCCGGGGGAAGGTCGGAGAACTATGGCTACACCTTC. It specifies CAGGRSENYGYTF. The chain joins TRBV30 to TRBJ1-2, with D tentatively TRBD1 (5 bases). This CDR3 has 13 residues. V was trimmed by 8 bases and J by 2 bases, leaving 15 bases between them. Germline assignment: CDR1 GTSNPN and CDR2 SVGIG (reference sequence).

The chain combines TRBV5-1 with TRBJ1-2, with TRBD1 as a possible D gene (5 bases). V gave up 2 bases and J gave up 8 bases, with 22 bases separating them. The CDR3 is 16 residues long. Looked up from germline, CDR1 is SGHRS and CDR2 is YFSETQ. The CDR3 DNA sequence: TGCGCCAGCAGCTTATCGGGACGCATTCCCGGGGGAGGCTACACCTTC. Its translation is CASSLSGRIPGGGYTF.

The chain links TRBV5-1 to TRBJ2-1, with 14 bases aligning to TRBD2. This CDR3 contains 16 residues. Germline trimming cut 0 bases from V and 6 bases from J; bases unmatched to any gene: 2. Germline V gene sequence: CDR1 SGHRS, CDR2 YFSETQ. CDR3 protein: CASSLGGTSGSNEQFF. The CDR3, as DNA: TGCGCCAGCAGCTTGGGAGGGACTAGCGGGAGCAATGAGCAGTTCTTC.

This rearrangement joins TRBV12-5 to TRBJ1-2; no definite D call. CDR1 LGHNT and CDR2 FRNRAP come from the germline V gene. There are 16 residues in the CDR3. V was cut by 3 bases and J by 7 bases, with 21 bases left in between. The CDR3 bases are TGTGCTAGTGGTTTCCCATCGGGCGGGGTGAGACGTGGCTACACCTTC. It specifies CASGFPSGGVRRGYTF.

Here the CDR3 reads CASSHKGLNGGDTQYF. The CDR3 bases are TGTGCCAGCAGTCATAAAGGACTGAACGGGGGAGATACGCAGTATTTT. The V and J genes are TRBV28 and TRBJ2-3; perhaps TRBD2 as D (6 bases). V lost 5 bases and J 5 bases, leaving 20 bases between the germline ends. Germline V lookup: CDR1 MDHEN, CDR2 SYDVKM. This CDR3 contains 16 residues.

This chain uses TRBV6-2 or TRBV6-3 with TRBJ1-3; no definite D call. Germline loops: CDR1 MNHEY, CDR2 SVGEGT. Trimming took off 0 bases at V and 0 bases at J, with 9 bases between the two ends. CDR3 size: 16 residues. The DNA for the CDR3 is TGTGCCAGCAGTTACTCGACCTACTACTCTGGAAACACCATATATTTT. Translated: CASSYSTYYSGNTIYF.

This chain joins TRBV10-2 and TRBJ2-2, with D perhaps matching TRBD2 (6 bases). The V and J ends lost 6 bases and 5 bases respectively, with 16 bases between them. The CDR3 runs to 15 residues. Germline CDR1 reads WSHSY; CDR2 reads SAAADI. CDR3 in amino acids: CASRDRTGETGELFF. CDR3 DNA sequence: TGCGCCAGCAGAGACCGGACGGGGGAGACCGGGGAGCTGTTTTTT.

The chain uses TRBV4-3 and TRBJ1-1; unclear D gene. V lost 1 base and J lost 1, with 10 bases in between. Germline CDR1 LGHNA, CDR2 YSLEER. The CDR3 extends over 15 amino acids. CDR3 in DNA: TGCGCCAGCAGCCAAGGGGCAGGCCGGAACACTGAAGCTTTCTTT. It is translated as CASSQGAGRNTEAFF.

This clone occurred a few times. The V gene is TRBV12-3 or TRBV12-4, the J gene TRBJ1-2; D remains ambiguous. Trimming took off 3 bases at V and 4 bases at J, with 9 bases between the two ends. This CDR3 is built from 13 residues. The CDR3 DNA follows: TGTGCCAGCAGTTTTAGCGGTACCTATGGCTACACCTTC. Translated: CASSFSGTYGYTF.

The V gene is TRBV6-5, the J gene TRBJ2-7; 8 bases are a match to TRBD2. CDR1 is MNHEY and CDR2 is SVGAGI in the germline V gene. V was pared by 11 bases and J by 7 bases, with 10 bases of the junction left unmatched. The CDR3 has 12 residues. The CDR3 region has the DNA TGTGCCTCGACGACCTCGGGGGGGGAGCAGTACTTC. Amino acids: CASTTSGGEQYF.

The CDR3 nucleotides read TGTGCCAGCAGCTTGCTGGCGTGGGGAGAGATGGGGCAGCCCCAGCATTTT. This encodes CASSLLAWGEMGQPQHF. V is TRBV7-6 and J is TRBJ1-5; unclear D gene. Per the germline V gene, CDR1 is SGHVS and CDR2 is FNYEAQ. There are 17 residues in the CDR3. Deletions cut 3 bases from V and 7 bases from J, with 22 bases between. Supplemented by reference TRBV7-6 and TRBJ1-5, the full variable domain reads GAGVSQSPRYKVTKRGQDVALRCDPISGHVSLYWYRQALGQGPEFLTYFNYEAQQDKSGLPNDRFSAERPEGSISTLTIQRTEQRDSAMYRCASSLLAWGEMGQPQHFGDGTRLSIL.

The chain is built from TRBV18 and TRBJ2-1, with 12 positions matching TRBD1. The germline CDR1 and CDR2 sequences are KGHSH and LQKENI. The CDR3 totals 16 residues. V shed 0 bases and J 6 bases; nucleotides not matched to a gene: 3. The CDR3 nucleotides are TGTGCCAGCTCACCACCCAGGGACAGGGGGCTCAATGAGCAGTTCTTC. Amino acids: CASSPPRDRGLNEQFF.

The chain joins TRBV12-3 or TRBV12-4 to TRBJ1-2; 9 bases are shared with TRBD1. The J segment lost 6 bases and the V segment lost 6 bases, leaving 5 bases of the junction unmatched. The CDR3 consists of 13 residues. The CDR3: CASRGQGLNGYTF. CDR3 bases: TGTGCCAGCAGGGGACAGGGACTTAATGGCTACACCTTC.

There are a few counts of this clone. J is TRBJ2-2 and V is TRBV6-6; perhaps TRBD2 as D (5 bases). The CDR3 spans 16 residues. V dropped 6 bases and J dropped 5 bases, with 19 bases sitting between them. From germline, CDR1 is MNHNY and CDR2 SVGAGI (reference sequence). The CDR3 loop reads CASSQKTGTETGELFF. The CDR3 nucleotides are TGTGCCAGCAGCCAGAAAACGGGAACGGAGACCGGGGAGCTGTTTTTT.

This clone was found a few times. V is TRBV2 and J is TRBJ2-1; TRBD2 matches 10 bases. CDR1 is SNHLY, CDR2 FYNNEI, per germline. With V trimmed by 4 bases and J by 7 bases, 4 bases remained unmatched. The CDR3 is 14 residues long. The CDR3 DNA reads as TGTGCCAGCAGTGCACCTAGCGGGAGAAATGAGCAGTTCTTC. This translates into CASSAPSGRNEQFF.

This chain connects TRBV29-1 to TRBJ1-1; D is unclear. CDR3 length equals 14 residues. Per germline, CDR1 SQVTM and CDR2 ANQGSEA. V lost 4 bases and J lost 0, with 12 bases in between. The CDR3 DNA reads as TGCAGCGTTGTGGGCAGTCTCATGAACACTGAAGCTTTCTTT. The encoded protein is CSVVGSLMNTEAFF.

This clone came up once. CDR3 bases: TGCAGCGCTGGACAGCCGTCGGTCCCCGACATTCAGTACTTC. This gives the protein CSAGQPSVPDIQYF. The J gene is TRBJ2-4, the V gene TRBV29-1; D is perhaps TRBD1 (6 bases). V was shortened by 7 bases and J by 8 bases, with 21 bases between the two germline ends. The CDR3 extends over 14 amino acids. CDR1 and CDR2 (germline): SQVTM, ANQGSEA.

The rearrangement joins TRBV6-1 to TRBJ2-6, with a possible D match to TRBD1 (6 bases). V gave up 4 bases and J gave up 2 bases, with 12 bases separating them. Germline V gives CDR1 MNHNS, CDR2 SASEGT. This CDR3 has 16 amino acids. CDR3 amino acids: CASSATGRPGANVLTF. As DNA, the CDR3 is TGTGCCAGCAGTGCGACAGGACGACCTGGGGCCAACGTCCTGACTTTC.

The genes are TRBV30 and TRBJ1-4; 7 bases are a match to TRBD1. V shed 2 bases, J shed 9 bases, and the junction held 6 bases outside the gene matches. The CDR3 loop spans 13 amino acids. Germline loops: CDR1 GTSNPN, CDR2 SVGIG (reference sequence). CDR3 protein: CAWSSGGLQKLFF. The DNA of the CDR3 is TGTGCCTGGAGTTCAGGGGGACTGCAAAAACTGTTTTTT.

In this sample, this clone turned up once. The CDR3 region has the DNA TGTGCCAGCAGCTTGGGGCAGAAACAGCCCCAGCATTTT. Translated: CASSLGQKQPQHF. J is TRBJ1-5 and V is TRBV5-6; D is unclear. This CDR3 contains 13 residues. The germline V and J ends were trimmed by 0 bases and 7 bases, with 8 bases remaining between them. Germline V CDR1 and CDR2: SGHDT, YYEEEE. The full variable domain, in which reference TRBV5-6 and TRBJ1-5 provide the parts outside the CDR3, is DAGVTQSPTHLIKTRGQQVTLRCSPKSGHDTVSWYQQALGQGPQFIFQYYEEEERQRGNFPDRFSGHQFPNYSSELNVNALLLGDSALYLCASSLGQKQPQHFGDGTRLSIL.

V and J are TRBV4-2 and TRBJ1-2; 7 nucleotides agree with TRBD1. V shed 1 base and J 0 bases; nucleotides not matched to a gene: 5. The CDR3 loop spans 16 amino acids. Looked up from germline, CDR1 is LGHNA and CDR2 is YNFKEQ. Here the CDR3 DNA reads TGTGCCAGCAGCCAAGGAAAGGGGGCTACTAACTATGGCTACACCTTC. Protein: CASSQGKGATNYGYTF.

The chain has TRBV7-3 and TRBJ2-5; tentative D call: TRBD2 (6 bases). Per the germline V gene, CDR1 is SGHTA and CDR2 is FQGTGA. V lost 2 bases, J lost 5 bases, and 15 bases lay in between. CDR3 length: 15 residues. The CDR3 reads CASSLESGGLETQYF. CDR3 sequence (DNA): TGTGCCAGCAGCTTAGAAAGCGGAGGGTTGGAGACCCAGTACTTC.